The 31 T cell receptor beta chains given below trace back to one sample, sequenced in a study of shared clonotypes between healthy human individuals. The data were produced by immunoSEQ multiplex PCR, yet TCRdb's version contains in-frame clones alone and is incomplete. The sample shows more than 2,000,000 clones, 90% to 95% of them seen only once. Input material: naive CD4+ T cells sorted from blood. Subset here: CD45RA+ positively selected. These receptors all come from a man aged 18 to 30 in good health.

The chain carries TRBV7-2 and TRBJ2-1; D is unclear. In germline, CDR1 is SGHTA, CDR2 FQGNSA. The length of the CDR3 is 18 residues. Trimming removed 0 bases from V and 2 bases from J, with 17 bases in between. The DNA for the CDR3 is TGTGCCAGCAGCTTAGCCAGTGGATCGTCCTCAACCTACAATGAGCAGTTCTTC. Protein: CASSLASGSSSTYNEQFF.

This clone was recorded once. The chain links TRBV29-1 to TRBJ1-1; 10 positions match TRBD1. Germline CDR1 is SQVTM and CDR2 is ANQGSEA. The trim removed 7 bases at V and 6 bases at J, leaving 5 bases unmatched. This CDR3 is 12 amino acids long. Here the CDR3 DNA reads TGCAGCGCCGACAGGGGGCGGGCTGAAGCTTTCTTT. Encoded protein: CSADRGRAEAFF.

The chain combines TRBV5-1 with TRBJ2-1, with 13 bases lining up with TRBD2. Germline V lookup: CDR1 SGHRS, CDR2 YFSETQ. The CDR3 has 17 amino acids. V lost 3 bases and J lost 6; bases outside the gene matches: 9. The CDR3 bases are TGCGCCAGCAGCTGGGGGACTAGCGGGACGCAGATCAATGAGCAGTTCTTC. Its translation is CASSWGTSGTQINEQFF.

This chain joins TRBV5-4 and TRBJ2-2, with 9 bases lining up with TRBD1. Germline assignment: CDR1 SGHNT and CDR2 YYREEE (reference sequence). The length of the CDR3 is 18 residues. Trimming at V came to 4 bases and at J to 1 base, leaving 11 bases not matched to a gene. The CDR3 DNA reads as TGTGCCAGCAGCACCGCCGGGACAGGGATACTGAACACCGGGGAGCTGTTTTTT. Protein: CASSTAGTGILNTGELFF.

The chain has TRBV30 and TRBJ1-2, with TRBD1 matching over 8 bases. Germline lookup yields CDR1 GTSNPN and CDR2 SVGIG (reference sequence). The CDR3 is 15 residues long. J gave up 3 bases and V 2 bases, and 8 bases lay outside the gene matches. This chain's CDR3 is CAWSKADRDDYGYTF. The CDR3 region has the DNA TGTGCCTGGAGTAAGGCGGACAGGGATGACTATGGCTACACCTTC.

DNA of the CDR3: TGTGCCATCAGTGAGCTCTCCGGGACAGGGGGCGAGCAGTACTTC. Translating gives CAISELSGTGGEQYF. The chain uses TRBV10-3 and TRBJ2-7; TRBD1 agrees at 11 bases. This CDR3 is built from 15 residues. V dropped 2 bases and J dropped 6; count of bases not matched to a gene: 6. The germline V gene has CDR1 ENHRY and CDR2 SYGVKD.

This rearrangement joins TRBV4-1 to TRBJ2-5, with 7 bases fitting TRBD2. The V and J ends lost 4 bases and 4 bases, in that order; junction bases with no gene match: 15. Germline V lookup: CDR1 MGHRA, CDR2 YSYEKL. CDR3 length: 17 residues. CDR3 region: CASSRTQVGGMGETQYF. The CDR3 region has the DNA TGCGCCAGCAGCCGAACCCAGGTGGGGGGGATGGGAGAGACCCAGTACTTC.

The gene calls are TRBV15 and TRBJ1-1, with a possible D match to TRBD1 (5 bases). The CDR3 runs 16 residues. Trimming removed 5 bases at V and 4 bases at J, with 20 bases between. Germline CDR1 reads LNHNV; CDR2 reads YYDKDF (reference sequence). The CDR3: CATSGYGGAIGTEAFF. The DNA for the CDR3 is TGTGCCACCAGCGGGTACGGAGGGGCTATAGGCACTGAAGCTTTCTTT.

The V and J genes are TRBV7-3 and TRBJ2-3, with D perhaps matching TRBD2 (6 bases). This CDR3 is 15 amino acids long. The ends were cut back, 5 bases at V and 5 bases at J, with 17 bases in the middle. From germline, CDR1 is SGHTA and CDR2 FQGTGA. CDR3 nucleotides: TGTGCCAGCAGCCCGAGACCGGGACTGGGAGATACGCAGTATTTT. This codes for CASSPRPGLGDTQYF.

V and J are TRBV4-1 and TRBJ1-6; D perhaps matches TRBD1 (5 bases). CDR3 size: 15 residues. Trimming took 4 bases from V and 4 from J, leaving 11 bases between them. The germline gives CDR1 MGHRA, CDR2 YSYEKL. The CDR3 sequence: CASSPPDRYNSPLHF. The DNA for the CDR3 is TGCGCCAGCAGCCCCCCCGACAGATATAATTCACCCCTCCACTTT.

In regard to this clone: The sample carries other DNA sequences with the same CDR3. The chain couples TRBV18 to TRBJ1-2; D is ambiguous. V was clipped by 0 bases and J by 3 bases, with 8 bases between them. The CDR3 extends over 14 amino acids. Per the germline V gene, CDR1 is KGHSH and CDR2 is LQKENI. In DNA, the CDR3 is TGTGCCAGCTCACCACCGGGTCGGGACTATGGCTACACCTTC. This encodes CASSPPGRDYGYTF.

V is TRBV11-3 and J is TRBJ2-7; the D gene is possibly TRBD2 (6 bases). CDR1 is SGHNT, CDR2 YENEEA, per germline. V shed 1 base and J shed 7 bases, with 11 bases lying between them. The CDR3 loop spans 13 amino acids. Here the CDR3 reads CASSLGSGDEQYF. CDR3 coding DNA: TGTGCCAGCAGCTTAGGATCGGGAGATGAGCAGTACTTC.

With respect to this clone: Additional DNA sequences in this sample encode the identical CDR3. V usage is TRBV18 and J usage is TRBJ1-1; 9 bases map to TRBD1. The CDR3 has 15 amino acids. The V and J ends lost 3 bases and 2 bases, in that order; junction bases with no gene match: 4. In germline, CDR1 is KGHSH, CDR2 LQKENI. Written as DNA, the CDR3 is TGTGCCAGCTCACCGAAACAGGGGGCAAACACTGAAGCTTTCTTT. Protein: CASSPKQGANTEAFF.

V gene TRBV10-2 combines with J gene TRBJ2-5; the D is unclear. Trimming left V 8 bases short and J 5 bases short, with 15 bases between. Per the germline V gene, CDR1 is WSHSY and CDR2 is SAAADI. The CDR3 totals 13 residues. DNA for the CDR3: TGCGCCAGCGTTCGAAACCTAAGGGAGACCCAGTACTTC. This translates into CASVRNLRETQYF.

The genes are TRBV5-1 and TRBJ2-1; D possibly corresponds to TRBD2 (6 bases). The CDR3 spans 17 residues. Germline V gene lookup returns CDR1 SGHRS and CDR2 YFSETQ. Trimming removed 3 bases at V and 0 bases at J, with 16 bases between. In DNA, the CDR3 is TGCGCCAGCAGCTCAGCCTCGGGGGTCCCCTCCTACAATGAGCAGTTCTTC. Translating gives CASSSASGVPSYNEQFF.

This chain's CDR3 is CAWNGGLIQGQFF. The CDR3, as DNA: TGTGCCTGGAACGGGGGGCTTATTCAGGGTCAGTTCTTC. This chain uses TRBV30 with TRBJ2-1; D perhaps matches TRBD2 (7 bases). Trimming left V 4 bases short and J 13 bases short, with 20 bases between. The length of the CDR3 is 13 residues. Germline V gives CDR1 GTSNPN, CDR2 SVGIG (reference sequence).

The rearrangement joins TRBV6-1 to TRBJ1-1; weak D call: TRBD1 (6 bases). The CDR3 spans 15 residues. Germline-derived CDR1 and CDR2 are MNHNS and SASEGT. With 1 base removed from V and 4 bases from J, the gap between germline ends came to 13 bases. The CDR3 DNA sequence: TGTGCCAGCAGTGAAGTAGGGGGGCCCCCCACTGAAGCTTTCTTT. As protein: CASSEVGGPPTEAFF.

The sample holds a few counts of this clone. The chain couples TRBV27 to TRBJ1-1; D gene ambiguous. The CDR3 spans 15 residues. CDR1 and CDR2 (germline): MNHEY, SMNVEV (reference sequence). V was clipped by 1 base and J by 3 bases, with 12 bases between them. CDR3 bases: TGTGCCAGCAGTTTATTGCCAGCCCCAGACACTGAAGCTTTCTTT. This codes for CASSLLPAPDTEAFF.

The gene calls are TRBV6-6 and TRBJ2-1; TRBD2 matches at 11 bases. The V gene's germline CDR1 is MNHNY and CDR2 SVGAGI (reference sequence). This CDR3 is built from 16 residues. V shed 0 bases and J 3 bases; nucleotides not matched to a gene: 1. The CDR3 loop reads CASSYSGLAGYNEQFF. For the CDR3, the DNA is TGTGCCAGCAGTTACTCTGGACTAGCGGGCTACAATGAGCAGTTCTTC.

The V and J genes are TRBV5-1 and TRBJ2-3, with D perhaps TRBD1 or TRBD2 (6 bases each). V lost 0 bases to trimming and J lost 11 bases, with 19 bases between them. CDR1 SGHRS and CDR2 YFSETQ come from the germline V gene. The CDR3 length is 15 residues. CDR3 loop: CASSLVLHLEGEQYF. The DNA for the CDR3 is TGCGCCAGCAGCTTGGTGTTGCACCTGGAGGGGGAGCAGTATTTT.

This clone was detected once. The rearrangement joins TRBV18 to TRBJ2-7; 8 bases are a match to TRBD1. Trimming took 6 bases from V and 7 from J; bases not matched to a gene: 14. Germline values: CDR1 KGHSH, CDR2 LQKENI. CDR3 size: 15 residues. The CDR3 reads CASSTGQGSLWEQYF. CDR3 nucleotides: TGTGCCAGCTCCACAGGACAGGGATCGCTATGGGAGCAGTACTTC.

The chain joins TRBV6-4 to TRBJ2-7, with D perhaps TRBD1 or TRBD2 (6 bases each). Germline V gene lookup returns CDR1 MRHNA and CDR2 SNTAGT. The V end lost 3 bases, the J end lost 4 bases, and 16 bases lay between the germline ends. This CDR3 is built from 15 residues. CDR3 sequence: CASSESRGHPYEQYF. DNA of the CDR3: TGTGCCAGCAGTGAGTCCCGGGGGCATCCGTACGAGCAGTACTTC.

This clone was seen only once. CDR3 nucleotide sequence: TGTGCCAGCAGCGGGGGGGAGTCCTACAATGAGCAGTTCTTC. This codes for CASSGGESYNEQFF. This chain uses TRBV11-3 with TRBJ2-1; 7 bases fit TRBD2. Per germline, CDR1 SGHNT and CDR2 YENEEA. The CDR3 runs 14 residues. Unmatched junction bases numbered 2, after V lost 5 bases and J lost 1 base.

The chain carries TRBV2 and TRBJ2-5; D may correspond to TRBD1 or TRBD2 (5 bases each). V lost 8 bases and J 0 bases, leaving 16 bases between the germline ends. Germline CDR1 reads SNHLY; CDR2 reads FYNNEI. The CDR3 consists of 15 residues. In DNA form, the CDR3 reads TGTGCCAGCCGTCCCGGGGACCCGTACCAAGAGACCCAGTACTTC. It is translated as CASRPGDPYQETQYF.

A single count supports this clone. The V and J genes are TRBV11-2 and TRBJ2-3; 14 nucleotides match TRBD2. The CDR3 contains 19 residues. The germline gives CDR1 SGHAT, CDR2 FQNNGV. V shed 1 base, J shed 9 bases, and the junction held 15 bases outside the gene matches. The CDR3 loop reads CASSLVVSQGLAGAWTQYF. CDR3 nucleotide sequence: TGTGCCAGCAGCTTAGTGGTATCTCAGGGACTAGCGGGGGCTTGGACGCAGTATTTT.

The rearrangement links TRBV5-1 to TRBJ1-1; TRBD1 matches 9 bases. The CDR3 runs to 14 residues. Germline values: CDR1 SGHRS, CDR2 YFSETQ. V was clipped by 4 bases and J by 5 bases; unmatched bases: 6. The DNA for the CDR3 is TGCGCCAGCAGCGCTGGACAGGGGAAAACTGAAGCTTTCTTT. Amino acid sequence: CASSAGQGKTEAFF. Using reference TRBV5-1 and TRBJ1-1 for the parts outside the CDR3, the full variable domain is KAGVTQTPRYLIKTRGQQVTLSCSPISGHRSVSWYQQTPGQGLQFLFEYFSETQRNKGNFPGRFSGRQFSNSRSEMNVSTLELGDSALYLCASSAGQGKTEAFFGQGTRLTVV.

Notes on this clone: A read error may account for a junction end that differs from germline. V and J are TRBV7-7 and TRBJ2-3; 16 bases fit TRBD2. Per the germline V gene, CDR1 is SSHAT and CDR2 is FNYEAQ (reference sequence). The CDR3 covers 19 residues. CDR3 region: CASSFPGTSGRDSTDTQYF. CDR3 nucleotides: TGTGCTAGCAGCTTCCCGGGGACTAGCGGGAGGGATAGCACAGATACGCAGTATTTT.

The J gene is TRBJ2-7, the V gene TRBV28, with TRBD2 matching 7 bases. The junction had 7 bases not matched to a gene; V was cut back by 5 bases and J by 3 bases. Germline-derived CDR1 and CDR2 are MDHEN and SYDVKM. This CDR3 contains 14 residues. CDR3 nucleotide sequence: TGTGCCAGCAGTGGCAGCGGGGCCAGCTACGAGCAGTACTTC. This codes for CASSGSGASYEQYF.

The chain uses TRBV6-1 and TRBJ1-5; maybe TRBD1 (5 bases). CDR3 length: 16 amino acids. Germline assignment: CDR1 MNHNS and CDR2 SASEGT. Trimming pared 4 bases from V and 0 bases from J, leaving 13 bases between. The CDR3 is CASSGRDRTSNQPQHF. The CDR3 nucleotides read TGTGCCAGCAGTGGACGAGACAGAACTAGCAATCAGCCCCAGCATTTT.

The chain combines TRBV29-1 with TRBJ2-1, with a possible D match to TRBD2 (6 bases). V lost 7 bases, J lost 5 bases, and 12 bases lay in between. Germline CDR1 and CDR2: SQVTM and ANQGSEA. This CDR3 has 12 residues. The CDR3, as DNA: TGCAGCGGGAGGGGACCCGACAATGAGCAGTTCTTC. It encodes CSGRGPDNEQFF.

The chain links TRBV5-1 to TRBJ1-1; 7 nucleotides agree with TRBD1. Unmatched junction bases numbered 8, after V lost 9 bases and J lost 0 bases. The CDR3 length is 14 residues. Germline lookup yields CDR1 SGHRS and CDR2 YFSETQ. CDR3 loop: CANLAQGMNTEAFF. For the CDR3, the DNA is TGCGCCAACTTAGCACAGGGGATGAACACTGAAGCTTTCTTT. Using reference TRBV5-1 and TRBJ1-1 for the parts outside the CDR3, the full variable domain is KAGVTQTPRYLIKTRGQQVTLSCSPISGHRSVSWYQQTPGQGLQFLFEYFSETQRNKGNFPGRFSGRQFSNSRSEMNVSTLELGDSALYLCANLAQGMNTEAFFGQGTRLTVV.